One sample yielded the 11 T cell receptor beta chains listed below, sequenced in a study of post-analysis software for immune sequencing data. Findings and caveats of the study: Included in a set of five TRBV segments more frequent in patients than controls were TRBV5-6, TRBV5-1 and TRBV20-1.

Sequencing libraries made from TCR beta cDNA carried unique molecular identifiers. From the PCR reads, TCRdb called clonotypes with MiXCR, one entry per CDR3 protein. This table has approximately 570,000 distinct CDR3 sequences, 44% appearing once. Their antigen targets remain unknown. Material for sequencing was blood. Receptors originate from a girl aged 5 to 17 with multiple sclerosis.

The J gene is TRBJ2-5, the V gene TRBV29-1; the D gene is possibly TRBD1 (6 bases). The germline V and J ends were trimmed by 8 bases and 5 bases, with 21 bases remaining between them. The CDR3 contains 14 residues. Germline values: CDR1 SQVTM, CDR2 ANQGSEA. The DNA of the CDR3 is TGCAGCTCCTTGGCAGGGGCTAGGCGGGAGACCCAGTACTTC. Translating it yields CSSLAGARRETQYF. The full variable domain, in which reference TRBV29-1 and TRBJ2-5 provide the parts outside the CDR3, is SAVISQKPSRDICQRGTSLTIQCQVDSQVTMMFWYRQQPGQSLTLIATANQGSEATYESGFVIDKFPISRPNLTFSTLTVSNMSPEDSSIYLCSSLAGARRETQYFGPGTRLLVL.

This rearrangement joins TRBV20-1 to TRBJ2-1, with D unclear. The ends were cut back, 6 bases at V and 10 bases at J, with 13 bases in the middle. The CDR3 is 11 residues long. Germline CDR1 DFQATT, CDR2 SNEGSKA (reference sequence). In nucleotides, the CDR3 is TGCAGTGCCAGACCCCTCGTGGAGCAGTTCTTC. It translates to CSARPLVEQFF.

V gene TRBV7-8 combines with J gene TRBJ2-1; D is unclear. V shed 10 bases and J shed 3 bases, with 13 bases lying between them. The germline gives CDR1 SGHVS, CDR2 FQNEAQ. The CDR3 runs 13 residues. The CDR3: CATNTDVYNEQFF. The CDR3 DNA reads as TGTGCCACTAACACGGATGTCTACAATGAGCAGTTCTTC.

This clonotype was seen more than once but under ten times. This chain connects TRBV10-3 to TRBJ2-1; tentatively, D is TRBD1 (8 bases). The V end lost 5 bases, the J end lost 5 bases, and 28 bases lay between the germline ends. From germline, CDR1 is ENHRY and CDR2 SYGVKD. This CDR3 contains 19 residues. In nucleotides, the CDR3 is TGTGCCATCAGTTTTATCACTTTAACGCAGGGGGCGGGGGACAATGAGCAGTTCTTC. Translating gives CAISFITLTQGAGDNEQFF.

The chain has TRBV6-6 and TRBJ2-1; D perhaps matches TRBD2 (6 bases). This CDR3 region has 15 residues. V dropped 5 bases and J dropped 2 bases, with 13 bases sitting between them. Germline V gene sequence: CDR1 MNHNY, CDR2 SVGAGI (reference sequence). In DNA, the CDR3 is TGTGCCAGCAGTACCCAGGGCGGGACCTACAATGAGCAGTTCTTC. The encoded protein is CASSTQGGTYNEQFF.

This clonotype was counted only a few times. The junction shows a germline mismatch at one end, possibly a read error. The chain employs TRBV20-1 and TRBJ2-5; D gene ambiguous. CDR3 size: 13 residues. From germline, CDR1 is DFQATT and CDR2 SNEGSKA (reference sequence). The CDR3 coding sequence is TGCAGTGCTAGAAAATTCACGGAAGAGACCCTGTACTTC. Encoded protein: CSARKFTEETLYF.

The chain couples TRBV25-1 to TRBJ2-4; TRBD1 or TRBD2 may be the D gene (5 bases each). Per the germline V gene, CDR1 is MGHDK and CDR2 is SYGVNS. V lost 2 bases to trimming and J lost 1 base, with 24 bases between them. The CDR3 has 20 amino acids. The CDR3 region has the DNA TGTGCCAGCAGTGAAGGGGACGGACGGCCAGGGAACCTCGCCAAAAACATTCAGTACTTC. The encoded protein is CASSEGDGRPGNLAKNIQYF.

This clonotype was counted once. The chain combines TRBV7-6 with TRBJ2-1; possibly TRBD2 for D (5 bases). The CDR3 consists of 13 residues. V was shortened by 5 bases and J by 11 bases, with 16 bases between the two germline ends. CDR1 is SGHVS and CDR2 is FNYEAQ in the germline V gene. CDR3 nucleotides: TGTGCCAGCAGCCCCGGTGCGGGCAGCCAGCAGTTCTTC. Protein product: CASSPGAGSQQFF. The full variable domain, rest sourced from reference TRBV7-6 and TRBJ2-1, is GAGVSQSPRYKVTKRGQDVALRCDPISGHVSLYWYRQALGQGPEFLTYFNYEAQQDKSGLPNDRFSAERPEGSISTLTIQRTEQRDSAMYRCASSPGAGSQQFFGPGTRLTVL.

Comments on this clonotype: One junction end disagrees with the germline gene, perhaps due to a read error. The V and J genes are TRBV3-1 and TRBJ1-2, with unresolved D. Germline V CDR1 and CDR2: LGHDT, YNNKEL (reference sequence). The CDR3 runs to 15 residues. CDR3 bases: TGTGCCAGCAGCCAAGTCGTGGGATCAAACTGTGGCTACACCTTC. Translating it yields CASSQVVGSNCGYTF.

The chain carries TRBV12-3 or TRBV12-4 and TRBJ2-1; the match to TRBD2 covers 7 bases. This CDR3 is built from 16 residues. V was pared by 5 bases and J by 5 bases, with 12 bases of the junction left unmatched. CDR3 nucleotide sequence: TGTGCCAGCAGTCCTCAGACTAGCAACAAGCACAATGAGCAGTTCTTC. Translation: CASSPQTSNKHNEQFF.

The rearrangement joins TRBV12-3 or TRBV12-4 to TRBJ1-2; D possibly corresponds to TRBD1 (5 bases). There are 14 residues in the CDR3. With 2 bases removed from V and 6 bases from J, the gap between germline ends came to 13 bases. CDR3 in amino acids: CASSLMPGENGYTF. The CDR3 DNA reads as TGTGCCAGCAGTTTAATGCCGGGGGAAAATGGCTACACCTTC.